The 16 T cell receptor beta chains in this list originate from one sample, sequenced in a study of cytomegalovirus exposure and HLA in healthy donors. PCR involved 60 Vbeta and 13 Jbeta primers. Measured with immunoSEQ multiplex PCR; TCRdb has only the in-frame clones, and not every one. The sample yields about 73,000 clones, 65% to 80% seen once. Sequencing was performed on PBMCs. The receptors originated from a man in his 70s in good health and CMV-seronegative.

The genes are TRBV19 and TRBJ2-5; D is possibly TRBD1 (6 bases). Germline V CDR1 and CDR2: LNHDA, SQIVND (reference sequence). V was clipped by 5 bases and J by 5 bases, with 15 bases between them. This CDR3 is 14 amino acids long. Here the CDR3 DNA reads TGTGCCAGTAGTCTTGGGCAGGGGATGGAGACCCAGTACTTC. Encoded protein: CASSLGQGMETQYF.

The chain uses TRBV2 and TRBJ1-4; D unclear. This CDR3 has 15 residues. Trimming left V 1 base short and J 4 bases short, with 10 bases between. Germline V lookup: CDR1 SNHLY, CDR2 FYNNEI. The CDR3 DNA follows: TGTGCCAGCAGTGAAGGACCCGGGGTTAATGAAAAACTGTTTTTT. Encoded protein: CASSEGPGVNEKLFF.

V and J are TRBV19 and TRBJ1-2; TRBD1 aligns across 7 bases. The CDR3 loop spans 17 amino acids. In germline, CDR1 is LNHDA, CDR2 SQIVND (reference sequence). Trimming cost V 3 bases and J 7 bases; bases outside gene matches: 17. This chain's CDR3 is CASSILGQEIQMGGYTF. Written as DNA, the CDR3 is TGTGCCAGTAGTATCTTAGGACAGGAGATCCAGATGGGTGGCTACACCTTC.

The rearrangement joins TRBV18 to TRBJ1-6, with TRBD1 as a possible D gene (5 bases). This CDR3 is built from 15 residues. Trimming removed 2 bases at V and 7 bases at J, with 12 bases between. The germline gives CDR1 KGHSH, CDR2 LQKENI. Here the CDR3 reads CASSPTVAGNSPLHF. The CDR3 bases are TGTGCCAGCTCACCAACGGTGGCAGGGAATTCACCCCTCCACTTT.

The chain links TRBV28 to TRBJ1-5; D gene uncertain. The germline V gene has CDR1 MDHEN and CDR2 SYDVKM. Trimming cost V 1 base and J 8 bases, with 12 bases left between them. The CDR3 has 14 amino acids. DNA of the CDR3: TGTGCCAGCAGTTTATTGTTTGGAGCGAAGCCCCAGCATTTT. Its protein product is CASSLLFGAKPQHF.

This chain connects TRBV5-4 to TRBJ2-7, with D perhaps TRBD1 (5 bases). The V end was cut by 7 bases, the J end by 3 bases, with 11 bases between. The germline V gene encodes CDR1 SGHNT and CDR2 YYREEE (reference sequence). CDR3 length: 12 residues. CDR3 residues: CASGRANYEQYF. CDR3 coding DNA: TGTGCCAGCGGCAGGGCCAACTACGAGCAGTACTTC.

The chain joins TRBV19 to TRBJ2-1; TRBD2 matches at 8 bases. CDR1 is LNHDA and CDR2 is SQIVND in the germline V gene (reference sequence). The CDR3 runs 15 residues. V was clipped by 4 bases and J by 7 bases; unmatched bases: 9. CDR3 sequence: CASSSLAGGWNEQFF. DNA of the CDR3: TGTGCCAGTAGTAGTCTAGCGGGTGGTTGGAATGAGCAGTTCTTC. Using reference TRBV19 and TRBJ2-1 for the parts outside the CDR3, the full variable domain is DGGITQSPKYLFRKEGQNVTLSCEQNLNHDAMYWYRQDPGQGLRLIYYSQIVNDFQKGDIAEGYSVSREKKESFPLTVTSAQKNPTAFYLCASSSLAGGWNEQFFGPGTRLTVL.

The chain is built from TRBV18 and TRBJ2-4; TRBD1 agrees at 7 bases. Germline values: CDR1 KGHSH, CDR2 LQKENI. Trimming took 5 bases from V and 6 from J; bases not matched to a gene: 10. This CDR3 has 15 amino acids. The CDR3 region has the DNA TGTGCCAGCTCAGACCAAGGGGGCCCCGGAAACATTCAGTACTTC. This encodes CASSDQGGPGNIQYF.

The chain links TRBV5-5 to TRBJ1-1; D call uncertain. The V gene lost 1 base and the J gene lost 1 base, with 11 bases spanning the gap. The CDR3 is made up of 15 amino acids. Looked up from germline, CDR1 is SGHKS and CDR2 is YYEKEE (reference sequence). CDR3 coding DNA: TGTGCCAGCAGCTTGTATTCAGGCCAGAACACTGAAGCTTTCTTT. Its protein product is CASSLYSGQNTEAFF.

The V gene is TRBV29-1, the J gene TRBJ1-2, with TRBD1 matching 9 bases. This CDR3 has 14 amino acids. V trimming: 3 bases; J trimming: 5 bases; junction bases outside the gene matches: 7. CDR1 and CDR2 from the germline V gene are SQVTM and ANQGSEA. CDR3 nucleotides: TGCAGCGTTGATCAGACAGGGGGAGGATATGGCTACACCTTC. It translates to CSVDQTGGGYGYTF.

The chain is built from TRBV5-4 and TRBJ2-5, with a weak D call TRBD1 (5 bases). The CDR3 has 14 residues. CDR1 is SGHNT, CDR2 YYREEE, per germline (reference sequence). The germline V and J ends were trimmed by 2 bases and 5 bases, with 13 bases remaining between them. CDR3 nucleotide sequence: TGTGCCAGCAGCTTTGGGTCAGGGTCCGAGACCCAGTACTTC. It is translated as CASSFGSGSETQYF. Full variable domain (remainder filled in from reference TRBV5-4 and TRBJ2-5): ETGVTQSPTHLIKTRGQQVTLRCSSQSGHNTVSWYQQALGQGPQFIFQYYREEENGRGNFPPRFSGLQFPNYSSELNVNALELDDSALYLCASSFGSGSETQYFGPGTRLLVL.

The J gene is TRBJ2-3, the V gene TRBV4-3; D gene uncertain. The CDR3 contains 18 residues. V lost 0 bases and J 5 bases, leaving 21 bases between the germline ends. Per germline, CDR1 LGHNA and CDR2 YSLEER. CDR3 protein: CASSQDIRSPARGDTQYF. CDR3 nucleotides: TGCGCCAGCAGCCAAGATATTCGATCTCCAGCCAGAGGAGATACGCAGTATTTT.

The CDR3 nucleotides read TGTGCCAGCAGCGGGACTCCGACTAGCGGGGGCGAGCAGTACTTC. Protein: CASSGTPTSGGEQYF. The chain combines TRBV9 with TRBJ2-7; 12 nucleotides agree with TRBD2. Trimming at V came to 3 bases and at J to 6 bases, leaving 7 bases not matched to a gene. Looked up from germline, CDR1 is SGDLS and CDR2 is YYNGEE. There are 15 residues in the CDR3.

The J gene is TRBJ1-5, the V gene TRBV2; TRBD1 aligns across 11 bases. CDR1 is SNHLY and CDR2 is FYNNEI in the germline V gene. The CDR3 totals 15 residues. Trimming took 1 base from V and 6 from J; bases not matched to a gene: 2. CDR3 residues: CASSEEGTGGQPQHF. The CDR3 DNA reads TGTGCCAGCAGTGAAGAAGGGACAGGGGGTCAGCCCCAGCATTTT.

The CDR3 reads CASSQYLGEQYF. As DNA, the CDR3 is TGTGCCAGCAGCCAATACCTCGGGGAGCAGTACTTC. The J gene is TRBJ2-7, the V gene TRBV7-2, with D unclear. The V gene's germline CDR1 is SGHTA and CDR2 FQGNSA. Trimming took 5 bases from V and 7 from J, leaving 12 bases between them. This CDR3 comprises 12 residues.

The gene calls are TRBV6-6 and TRBJ2-7; D perhaps matches TRBD1 (5 bases). This CDR3 contains 14 residues. Germline CDR1 and CDR2: MNHNY and SVGAGI (reference sequence). Deletions cut 4 bases from V and 6 bases from J, with 16 bases between. The CDR3: CASSSDQGIIEQYF. As DNA, the CDR3 is TGTGCCAGCAGTTCCGATCAGGGCATAATCGAGCAGTACTTC.